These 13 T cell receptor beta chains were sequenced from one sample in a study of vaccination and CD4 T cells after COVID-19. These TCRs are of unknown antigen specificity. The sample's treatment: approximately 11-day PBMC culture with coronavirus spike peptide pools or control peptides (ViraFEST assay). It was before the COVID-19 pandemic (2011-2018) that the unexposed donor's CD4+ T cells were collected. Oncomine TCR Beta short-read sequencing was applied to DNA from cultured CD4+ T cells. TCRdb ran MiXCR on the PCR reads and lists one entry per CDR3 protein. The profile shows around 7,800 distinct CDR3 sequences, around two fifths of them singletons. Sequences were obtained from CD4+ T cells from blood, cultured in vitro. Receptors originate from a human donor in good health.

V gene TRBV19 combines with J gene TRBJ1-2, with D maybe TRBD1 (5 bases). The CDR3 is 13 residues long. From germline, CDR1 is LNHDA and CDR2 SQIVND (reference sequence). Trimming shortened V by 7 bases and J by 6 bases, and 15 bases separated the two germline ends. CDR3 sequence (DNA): TGTGCCAGTACCACAAGGGGAACGCATGGCTACACCTTC. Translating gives CASTTRGTHGYTF.

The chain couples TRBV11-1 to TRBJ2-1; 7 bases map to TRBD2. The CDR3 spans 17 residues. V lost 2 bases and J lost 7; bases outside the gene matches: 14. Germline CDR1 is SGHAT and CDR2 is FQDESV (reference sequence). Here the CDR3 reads CASSLILAATSGNEQFF. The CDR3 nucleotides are TGTGCCAGCAGCTTAATCCTAGCGGCCACCTCTGGGAATGAGCAGTTCTTC.

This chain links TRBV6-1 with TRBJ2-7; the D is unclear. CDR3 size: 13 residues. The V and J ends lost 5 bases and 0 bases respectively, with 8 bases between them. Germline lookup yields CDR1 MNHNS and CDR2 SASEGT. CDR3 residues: CASSQRSSYEQYF. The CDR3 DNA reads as TGTGCCAGCAGTCAACGCAGCTCCTACGAGCAGTACTTC.

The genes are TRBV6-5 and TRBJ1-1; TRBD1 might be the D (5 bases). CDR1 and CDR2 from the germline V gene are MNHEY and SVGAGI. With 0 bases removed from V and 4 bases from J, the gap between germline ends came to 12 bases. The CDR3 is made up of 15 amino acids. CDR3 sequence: CASSYSVQGITEAFF. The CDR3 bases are TGTGCCAGCAGTTACTCAGTTCAGGGCATCACTGAAGCTTTCTTT.

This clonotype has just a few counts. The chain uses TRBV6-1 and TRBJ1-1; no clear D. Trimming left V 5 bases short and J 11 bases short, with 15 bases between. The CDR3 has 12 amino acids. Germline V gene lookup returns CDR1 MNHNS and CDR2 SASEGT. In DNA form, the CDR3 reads TGTGCCAGCAGTCCCGCGGGGTTTGACGCTTTCTTT. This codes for CASSPAGFDAFF.

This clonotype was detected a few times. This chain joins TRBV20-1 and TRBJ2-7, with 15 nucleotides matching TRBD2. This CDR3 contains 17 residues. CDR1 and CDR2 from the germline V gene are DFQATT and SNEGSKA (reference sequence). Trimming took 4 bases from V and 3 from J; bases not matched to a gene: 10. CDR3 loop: CSATGLAGGRDGYEQYF. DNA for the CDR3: TGCAGTGCTACCGGACTAGCGGGAGGGAGGGACGGCTACGAGCAGTACTTC.

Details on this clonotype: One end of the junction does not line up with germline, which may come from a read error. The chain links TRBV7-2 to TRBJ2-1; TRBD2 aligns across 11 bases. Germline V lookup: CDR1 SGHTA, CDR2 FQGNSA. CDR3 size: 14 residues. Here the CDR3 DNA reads TGTGCCAGCAGCATAGCGGGGGGGCCGGGTGAGCAGTTCTTC. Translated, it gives CASSIAGGPGEQFF.

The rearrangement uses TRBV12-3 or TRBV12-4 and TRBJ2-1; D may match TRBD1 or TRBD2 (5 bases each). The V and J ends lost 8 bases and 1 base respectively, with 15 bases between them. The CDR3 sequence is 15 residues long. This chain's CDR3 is CASAPGDVSYNEQFF. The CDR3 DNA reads TGTGCCAGCGCGCCCGGGGACGTGTCCTACAATGAGCAGTTCTTC.

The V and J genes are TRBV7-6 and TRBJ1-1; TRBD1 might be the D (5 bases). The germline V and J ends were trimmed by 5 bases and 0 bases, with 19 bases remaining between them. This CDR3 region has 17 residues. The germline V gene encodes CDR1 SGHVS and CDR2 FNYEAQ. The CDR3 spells CASSPWEGTRMNTEAFF. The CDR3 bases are TGTGCCAGCAGCCCGTGGGAAGGGACTAGGATGAACACTGAAGCTTTCTTT.

The CDR3 loop reads CASSPDSNYGYTF. The CDR3 DNA reads TGTGCCAGCAGTCCGGACAGTAACTATGGCTACACCTTC. This chain uses TRBV6-1 with TRBJ1-2; D is possibly TRBD1 (6 bases). V lost 5 bases and J lost 1, with 8 bases in between. The CDR3 covers 13 residues. Germline V gives CDR1 MNHNS, CDR2 SASEGT.

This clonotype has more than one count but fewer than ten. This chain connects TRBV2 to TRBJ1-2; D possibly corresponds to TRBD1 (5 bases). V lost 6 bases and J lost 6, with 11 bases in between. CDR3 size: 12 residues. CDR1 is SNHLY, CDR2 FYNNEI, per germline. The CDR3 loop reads CASRVGGHGYTF. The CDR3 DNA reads TGTGCCAGCAGGGTTGGGGGTCATGGCTACACCTTC.

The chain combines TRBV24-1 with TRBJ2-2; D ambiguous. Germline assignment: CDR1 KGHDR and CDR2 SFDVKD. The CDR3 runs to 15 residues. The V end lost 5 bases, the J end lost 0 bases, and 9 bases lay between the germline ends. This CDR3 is CATSVGPTNTGELFF. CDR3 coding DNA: TGTGCCACCAGTGTGGGTCCCACGAACACCGGGGAGCTGTTTTTT.

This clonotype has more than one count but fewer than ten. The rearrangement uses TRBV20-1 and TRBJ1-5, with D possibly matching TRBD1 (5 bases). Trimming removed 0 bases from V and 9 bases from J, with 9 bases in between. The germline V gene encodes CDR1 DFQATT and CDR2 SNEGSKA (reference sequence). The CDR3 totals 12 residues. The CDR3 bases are TGCAGTGCTAGAGATACGGGGGGGCCCCAGCATTTT. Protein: CSARDTGGPQHF.